The 26 T cell receptor beta chains given below trace back to one sample, sequenced in a study of metastatic and nonmetastatic thyroid tumors. With MiXCR, TCRdb reprocessed the PCR reads. The data contain under 100,000 clones, around 7.8% of them seen just once; the ten biggest clones take up approximately 8.8%. Among the patients, none had received any treatment before thyroid surgery. Source material: blood. These receptor sequences come from a female donor with papillary thyroid cancer or a benign thyroid nodule (not recorded which). Some clones in this sample may be carry-over from other donors' samples.

The chain is built from TRBV2 and TRBJ1-1; D not certain. This CDR3 is built from 12 residues. Trimming removed 10 bases from V and 1 base from J, with 10 bases in between. Germline CDR1 reads SNHLY; CDR2 reads FYNNEI. The CDR3 DNA sequence: TGTGCCACCGACCGGGGGAACACTGAAGCTTTCTTT. Amino acid sequence: CATDRGNTEAFF.

This clone turned up a few times. V usage is TRBV6-1 and J usage is TRBJ1-3, with TRBD1 matching over 8 bases. CDR3 size: 14 residues. The junction had 9 bases not matched to a gene; V was cut back by 5 bases and J by 9 bases. Looked up from germline, CDR1 is MNHNS and CDR2 is SASEGT. In DNA, the CDR3 is TGTGCCAGCAGTAACGACAGGGGTTCGGGCACCATATATTTT. Its translation: CASSNDRGSGTIYF.

This clone was recorded at least ten times. The chain links TRBV29-1 to TRBJ2-3, with D unclear. This CDR3 has 12 residues. The V end lost 3 bases, the J end lost 0 bases, and 4 bases lay between the germline ends. The germline V gene encodes CDR1 SQVTM and CDR2 ANQGSEA. In DNA form, the CDR3 reads TGCAGCGTTGATGGGAGCACAGATACGCAGTATTTT. It encodes CSVDGSTDTQYF.

This clone appeared many times. The chain has TRBV24-1 and TRBJ2-1; no clear D. Trimming stripped 1 base from V and 11 bases from J, with 8 bases between. Germline-derived CDR1 and CDR2 are KGHDR and SFDVKD. This CDR3 region has 12 residues. The DNA for the CDR3 is TGTGCCACCAGTGATTTAGGAGCGAAGCAGTTCTTC. The encoded protein is CATSDLGAKQFF.

There are many counts of this clone. The genes are TRBV6-4 and TRBJ2-6; D gene uncertain. V lost 2 bases and J 1 base, leaving 6 bases between the germline ends. The germline CDR1 and CDR2 sequences are MRHNA and SNTAGT. This CDR3 has 15 residues. CDR3 amino acids: CASSDEASGANVLTF. The CDR3 nucleotides are TGTGCCAGCAGTGACGAAGCGTCTGGGGCCAACGTCCTGACTTTC.

This clone was recorded many times. The genes are TRBV5-6 and TRBJ1-2; D unclear. The ends were cut back, 4 bases at V and 7 bases at J, with 17 bases in the middle. The CDR3 is 14 residues long. Germline CDR1 SGHDT, CDR2 YYEEEE. The CDR3 spells CASSGERRAFGYTF. CDR3 in DNA: TGTGCCAGCAGCGGCGAACGTCGGGCCTTTGGCTACACCTTC. Looking up the rest from reference TRBV5-6 and TRBJ1-2 gives the full variable domain: DAGVTQSPTHLIKTRGQQVTLRCSPKSGHDTVSWYQQALGQGPQFIFQYYEEEERQRGNFPDRFSGHQFPNYSSELNVNALLLGDSALYLCASSGERRAFGYTFGSGTRLTVV.

This clone was detected a few times. Being one base from a much bigger clone, this may be a read error. CDR3 in DNA: TGTGCCAGCAGTACCTCCGGGACTAGCGGGGAAGAGACCCAGTACTTC. Translated, it gives CASSTSGTSGEETQYF. J is TRBJ2-5 and V is TRBV6-1; 13 nucleotides line up with TRBD2. The CDR3 extends over 16 amino acids. In germline, CDR1 is MNHNS, CDR2 SASEGT. V dropped 5 bases and J dropped 3; count of bases not matched to a gene: 6.

There are many counts of this clone. The V call is TRBV9, the J call TRBJ2-7, with D tentatively TRBD1 (5 bases). The V end lost 4 bases, the J end lost 6 bases, and 11 bases lay between the germline ends. Looked up from germline, CDR1 is SGDLS and CDR2 is YYNGEE. This CDR3 contains 12 residues. CDR3 residues: CASSPGSGEQYF. The DNA for the CDR3 is TGTGCCAGCAGCCCAGGGTCCGGCGAGCAGTACTTC.

This clone occurred many times. The chain combines TRBV9 with TRBJ2-3; D may be TRBD2 (6 bases). Trimming removed 2 bases from V and 3 bases from J, with 10 bases in between. This CDR3 has 14 amino acids. CDR1 is SGDLS, CDR2 YYNGEE, per germline. The CDR3 protein is CASSVLARTDTQYF. The CDR3 nucleotides read TGTGCCAGCAGCGTGCTAGCGAGGACAGATACGCAGTATTTT. The complete variable domain, with remaining parts taken from reference TRBV9 and TRBJ2-3, reads DSGVTQTPKHLITATGQRVTLRCSPRSGDLSVYWYQQSLDQGLQFLIQYYNGEERAKGNILERFSAQQFPDLHSELNLSSLELGDSALYFCASSVLARTDTQYFGPGTRLTVL.

On this clone itself: Other DNA sequences from this sample encode an identical CDR3 as well. The V gene is TRBV18, the J gene TRBJ2-3; maybe TRBD2 (5 bases). Germline V gene lookup returns CDR1 KGHSH and CDR2 LQKENI. Deletions cut 3 bases from V and 3 bases from J, with 10 bases between. This CDR3 has 14 residues. The CDR3 coding sequence is TGTGCCAGCTCACCGCCGGGCGGGACAGATACGCAGTATTTT. It encodes CASSPPGGTDTQYF.

This chain connects TRBV6-1 to TRBJ2-3, with D unresolved. The length of the CDR3 is 12 residues. The germline V gene has CDR1 MNHNS and CDR2 SASEGT. V was trimmed by 6 bases and J by 3 bases, leaving 7 bases between them. CDR3 bases: TGTGCCAGCAGAAAGTTAACAGATACGCAGTATTTT. As protein: CASRKLTDTQYF.

About this clone: A much larger clone differs from this one at a single base, so this may be a read error. The chain couples TRBV6-1 to TRBJ2-7; D is tentatively TRBD1 or TRBD2 (5 bases each). The CDR3 has 13 amino acids. Germline-derived CDR1 and CDR2 are MNHNS and SASEGT. Trimming stripped 4 bases from V and 10 bases from J, with 17 bases between. CDR3 in amino acids: CASSGSGGWDQYF. For the CDR3, the DNA is TGTGCCAGCAGTGGATCTGGGGGTTGGGATCAGTACTTC.

As for this clone: At one boundary the junction diverges from the germline segment, which might be a read error. The CDR3 DNA reads TGTGCCAGCAGTTTGGAGAGGGGTGCCTCCTATAATTCACCCCTCAACTTT. This sequence encodes CASSLERGASYNSPLNF. This chain links TRBV28 with TRBJ1-6; tentatively, D is TRBD1 (5 bases). From germline, CDR1 is MDHEN and CDR2 SYDVKM. This CDR3 is 17 amino acids long.

This clone was counted ten times or more. The chain couples TRBV9 to TRBJ2-2; TRBD2 matches at 10 bases. Trimming cost V 4 bases and J 0 bases; bases outside gene matches: 9. This CDR3 has 18 residues. CDR1 and CDR2 (germline): SGDLS, YYNGEE. CDR3 loop: CASSPRASGGSNTGELFF. The CDR3 bases are TGTGCCAGCAGCCCAAGGGCTAGCGGGGGATCGAACACCGGGGAGCTGTTTTTT.

Of note for this clone: This may be a read error, as it is one base from a much larger clone. The rearrangement uses TRBV19 and TRBJ2-7; perhaps TRBD1 as D (5 bases). CDR1 and CDR2 from the germline V gene are LNHDA and SQIVND (reference sequence). V shed 4 bases and J shed 0 bases, with 13 bases lying between them. CDR3 size: 15 residues. CDR3 coding DNA: TGTGCCAGTAGTAATTATTTCGACAGCTCCTACGAGCAGTACTTC. Its protein is CASSNYFDSSYEQYF.

This clone has ten or more counts. This chain uses TRBV24-1 with TRBJ2-2, with 14 bases that match TRBD2. Losses at the gene ends were 3 bases for V and 2 bases for J; bases not matched to a gene: 4. Germline V CDR1 and CDR2: KGHDR, SFDVKD. The CDR3 runs to 18 residues. This CDR3 reads CATSDPGLAGGNTGELFF. The CDR3 region has the DNA TGTGCCACCAGTGATCCTGGACTAGCGGGGGGTAACACCGGGGAGCTGTTTTTT.

This clone has at least ten counts. The rearrangement uses TRBV6-1 and TRBJ1-1; 9 bases are shared with TRBD1. V lost 6 bases and J lost 11; bases outside the gene matches: 13. Germline-derived CDR1 and CDR2 are MNHNS and SASEGT. The CDR3 consists of 14 residues. CDR3 sequence: CASSSRGQGVSAFF. In DNA, the CDR3 is TGTGCCAGCAGCTCAAGGGGACAGGGCGTTTCGGCTTTCTTT.

At least ten counts were recorded for this clone. The chain is built from TRBV6-6 and TRBJ2-3; 10 bases map to TRBD2. The germline gives CDR1 MNHNY, CDR2 SVGAGI (reference sequence). V lost 1 base to trimming and J lost 2 bases; unmatched junction nucleotides: 6. This CDR3 contains 17 residues. The CDR3 DNA follows: TGTGCCAGCAGTTACTGGGAAGCGGGGGGGCACACAGATACGCAGTATTTT. Translation: CASSYWEAGGHTDTQYF.

This clone was seen ten or more times. The genes are TRBV7-3 and TRBJ2-3, with 8 positions matching TRBD1. Germline V gene sequence: CDR1 SGHTA, CDR2 FQGTGA. The CDR3 consists of 19 residues. The V gene end was trimmed by 2 bases and the J gene end by 0 bases; junction bases not matched to a gene: 13. Here the CDR3 reads CASSLWSSGTGPSTDTQYF. CDR3 nucleotide sequence: TGTGCCAGCAGCTTATGGTCGTCGGGGACAGGCCCTAGCACAGATACGCAGTATTTT. The variable domain in full, completed from reference TRBV7-3 and TRBJ2-3, reads GAGVSQTPSNKVTEKGKYVELRCDPISGHTALYWYRQSLGQGPEFLIYFQGTGAADDSGLPNDRFFAVRPEGSVSTLKIQRTERGDSAVYLCASSLWSSGTGPSTDTQYFGPGTRLTVL.

V is TRBV19 and J is TRBJ2-1; D not resolved. The germline V gene encodes CDR1 LNHDA and CDR2 SQIVND (reference sequence). The CDR3 is 13 amino acids. The ends were cut back, 5 bases at V and 4 bases at J, with 9 bases in the middle. This CDR3 is CASSQSLYNEQFF. DNA for the CDR3: TGTGCCAGTAGTCAGTCTTTATACAATGAGCAGTTCTTC.

In this sample, this clone turned up many times. V is TRBV5-5 and J is TRBJ2-2; maybe TRBD2 (5 bases). CDR1 is SGHKS, CDR2 YYEKEE, per germline (reference sequence). Deletions cut 1 base from V and 8 bases from J, with 9 bases between. This CDR3 has 13 amino acids. The CDR3 loop reads CASSLTSSGELFF. CDR3 nucleotides: TGTGCCAGCAGCTTGACTAGTTCTGGGGAGCTGTTTTTT.

The rearrangement joins TRBV19 to TRBJ1-4, with D maybe TRBD1 (6 bases). The V gene's germline CDR1 is LNHDA and CDR2 SQIVND (reference sequence). The V end lost 3 bases, the J end lost 7 bases, and 21 bases lay between the germline ends. The CDR3 consists of 17 residues. CDR3: CASSIYSGGTRGEKLFF. The CDR3 bases are TGTGCCAGTAGTATTTATTCGGGAGGGACAAGAGGTGAAAAACTGTTTTTT.

This clone appeared many times. The chain employs TRBV2 and TRBJ1-1; D is perhaps TRBD1 (5 bases). V was trimmed by 3 bases and J by 7 bases, leaving 15 bases between them. The CDR3 has 14 amino acids. Germline CDR1 SNHLY, CDR2 FYNNEI. CDR3 nucleotides: TGTGCCAGCAGTGAGGGCGGGGGGATACGTGAAGCTTTCTTT. It translates to CASSEGGGIREAFF.

This clone was seen repeatedly, ten times or more. The chain employs TRBV6-1 and TRBJ2-2; 8 bases align to TRBD2. The CDR3 is 16 amino acids. Germline V gene sequence: CDR1 MNHNS, CDR2 SASEGT. After removal of 6 bases from V and 6 bases from J, the junction contained 12 bases not matched to a gene. DNA for the CDR3: TGTGCCAGCAGCTCCCGGGGGGGCTTCATAGCCGGGGAGCTGTTTTTT. It is translated as CASSSRGGFIAGELFF.

A remark on this clone: A read error may explain this, as a much larger clone is one base away. The V gene is TRBV10-3, the J gene TRBJ2-3; no definite D call. Trimming pared 5 bases from V and 7 bases from J, leaving 1 base between. The length of the CDR3 is 9 residues. Germline assignment: CDR1 ENHRY and CDR2 SYGVKD. The CDR3 region has the DNA TGTGCCATCAGTTATACGCAGTATTTT. Protein sequence: CAISYTQYF.

This clone has at least ten counts. The chain is built from TRBV11-1 and TRBJ2-7, with 9 bases lining up with TRBD1. V lost 5 bases and J lost 6; bases outside the gene matches: 11. The CDR3 is 15 residues long. The germline CDR1 and CDR2 sequences are SGHAT and FQDESV (reference sequence). Written as DNA, the CDR3 is TGTGCCAGCAGCGGTCCCGGGACAGGGTCGCTCGAGCAGTACTTC. It translates to CASSGPGTGSLEQYF.